These 20 T cell receptor beta chains originate from one sample sequenced in a study of blood T cell repertoires in COVID-19. Sequencing used immunoSEQ multiplex PCR; TCRdb keeps in-frame clones, though not all of them. The sample holds around 130,000 clones, about 79% seen once. Sequencing was done on a sample of peripheral blood. The receptors come from a woman in her forties or fifties with acute or convalescent COVID-19.

This chain joins TRBV5-4 and TRBJ1-4; 7 positions match TRBD1. Unmatched junction bases numbered 9, after V lost 2 bases and J lost 8 bases. Per germline, CDR1 SGHNT and CDR2 YYREEE (reference sequence). This CDR3 is built from 15 residues. Here the CDR3 reads CASSFSPGGREKLFF. CDR3 bases: TGTGCCAGCAGCTTTTCCCCAGGGGGAAGGGAAAAACTGTTTTTT. Full variable domain (rest looked up from reference TRBV5-4 and TRBJ1-4): ETGVTQSPTHLIKTRGQQVTLRCSSQSGHNTVSWYQQALGQGPQFIFQYYREEENGRGNFPPRFSGLQFPNYSSELNVNALELDDSALYLCASSFSPGGREKLFFGSGTQLSVL.

The chain is built from TRBV18 and TRBJ1-1; the D is unclear. The V end was cut by 1 base, the J end by 4 bases, with 13 bases between. Germline values: CDR1 KGHSH, CDR2 LQKENI. The CDR3 extends over 15 amino acids. The CDR3 DNA reads as TGTGCCAGCTCACCACTGTCGGCAGGACTCACTGAAGCTTTCTTT. This gives the protein CASSPLSAGLTEAFF.

The chain carries TRBV6-5 and TRBJ2-3, with D perhaps TRBD2 (6 bases). Germline values: CDR1 MNHEY, CDR2 SVGAGI. There are 14 residues in the CDR3. Between the trimmed V and J ends, which lost 2 bases and 3 bases, there was a span of 9 bases. The CDR3 DNA sequence: TGTGCCAGCAGTTACGTTGGGGGGACAGATACGCAGTATTTT. Translation: CASSYVGGTDTQYF.

The CDR3 nucleotides are TGTGCCAGCAGGCGACAGGGGGTGAACACTGAAGCTTTCTTT. Translating gives CASRRQGVNTEAFF. V and J are TRBV5-4 and TRBJ1-1; 9 nucleotides line up with TRBD1. This CDR3 contains 14 residues. CDR1 and CDR2 (germline): SGHNT, YYREEE (reference sequence). The trim removed 5 bases at V and 0 bases at J, leaving 2 bases unmatched.

The genes are TRBV3-1 (or the pseudogene TRBV3-2) and TRBJ2-7, with TRBD1 identical over 11 bases. The germline gives CDR1 LGHDT, CDR2 YNNKEL (reference sequence). This CDR3 is built from 15 residues. Trimming removed 2 bases from V and 2 bases from J; junction bases left unmatched: 2. CDR3 loop: CASSQWGQGAYEQYF. In DNA form, the CDR3 reads TGTGCCAGCAGCCAATGGGGACAGGGGGCCTACGAGCAGTACTTC.

V is TRBV30 and J is TRBJ1-1, with D uncertain. Germline V lookup: CDR1 GTSNPN, CDR2 SVGIG (reference sequence). The V and J ends lost 3 bases and 4 bases respectively, with 24 bases between them. The CDR3 contains 17 residues. The CDR3 spells CAWSARRIGVRSTEAFF. DNA of the CDR3: TGTGCCTGGAGCGCTAGGAGGATTGGGGTTCGGAGCACTGAAGCTTTCTTT.

The J gene is TRBJ2-2, the V gene TRBV5-1; 7 nucleotides agree with TRBD2. CDR3 size: 15 residues. The germline CDR1 and CDR2 sequences are SGHRS and YFSETQ. Trimming at V came to 4 bases and at J to 7 bases, leaving 10 bases not matched to a gene. This CDR3 is CASSGRRLANGELFF. In nucleotides, the CDR3 is TGCGCCAGCAGCGGAAGGCGACTAGCCAACGGGGAGCTGTTTTTT.

This sequence joins TRBV4-1 and TRBJ1-2; D is possibly TRBD1 (5 bases). The germline V gene has CDR1 MGHRA and CDR2 YSYEKL. Trimming removed 1 base from V and 4 bases from J, with 7 bases in between. This CDR3 is built from 13 residues. CDR3 region: CASSQVGVYGYTF. DNA for the CDR3: TGCGCCAGCAGCCAAGTAGGGGTCTATGGCTACACCTTC.

This rearrangement joins TRBV5-1 to TRBJ2-1; TRBD2 matches 15 bases. Germline V gene lookup returns CDR1 SGHRS and CDR2 YFSETQ. The CDR3 extends over 17 amino acids. Unmatched junction bases numbered 5, after V lost 4 bases and J lost 3 bases. The CDR3 protein is CASSPQGLAGGYNEQFF. Here the CDR3 DNA reads TGCGCCAGCAGCCCGCAGGGACTAGCGGGGGGCTACAATGAGCAGTTCTTC. Complete variable domain (other parts from reference TRBV5-1 and TRBJ2-1): KAGVTQTPRYLIKTRGQQVTLSCSPISGHRSVSWYQQTPGQGLQFLFEYFSETQRNKGNFPGRFSGRQFSNSRSEMNVSTLELGDSALYLCASSPQGLAGGYNEQFFGPGTRLTVL.

V and J are TRBV4-1 and TRBJ1-2; 8 nucleotides match TRBD1. CDR3 length equals 15 residues. Unmatched junction bases numbered 7, after V lost 5 bases and J lost 2 bases. Germline CDR1 reads MGHRA; CDR2 reads YSYEKL. The CDR3 nucleotides read TGCGCCAGCAGCAACCGGGACAGGCCCAACTATGGCTACACCTTC. It yields the protein CASSNRDRPNYGYTF.

This chain connects TRBV18 to TRBJ1-4; D gene uncertain. Germline CDR1 and CDR2: KGHSH and LQKENI. Trimming stripped 4 bases from V and 2 bases from J, with 14 bases between. This CDR3 has 16 residues. The DNA of the CDR3 is TGTGCCAGCTCACTAAACATGAAGTCGACTAATGAAAAACTGTTTTTT. It codes for CASSLNMKSTNEKLFF.

The V gene is TRBV12-5, the J gene TRBJ1-1; the match to TRBD1 covers 7 bases. The CDR3 is 15 residues long. Germline assignment: CDR1 LGHNT and CDR2 FRNRAP. The junction had 14 bases not matched to a gene; V was cut back by 2 bases and J by 11 bases. CDR3 DNA: TGTGCTAGTGGTTTGTCCTCAGGACAGGACGTTGCGGCTTTCTTT. Protein: CASGLSSGQDVAAFF.

DNA of the CDR3: TGTGCCAGCAGCGCCAGGTACTCTGGAAACACCATATATTTT. Translated, it gives CASSARYSGNTIYF. The chain combines TRBV13 with TRBJ1-3, with unresolved D. Per the germline V gene, CDR1 is PRHDT and CDR2 is FYEKMQ (reference sequence). This CDR3 has 14 residues. V shed 5 bases and J shed 0 bases, with 8 bases lying between them.

The chain joins TRBV19 to TRBJ1-4; 9 bases map to TRBD1. The CDR3 loop spans 13 amino acids. Germline CDR1 is LNHDA and CDR2 is SQIVND (reference sequence). With V trimmed by 8 bases and J by 10 bases, 8 bases remained unmatched. In DNA form, the CDR3 reads TGTGCCAGTGGGGCCGGGACAGGGCGAAAACTGTTTTTT. Its protein product is CASGAGTGRKLFF.

The J gene is TRBJ1-2, the V gene TRBV28; D unclear. V was clipped by 1 base and J by 6 bases, with 6 bases between them. This CDR3 has 12 residues. The germline V gene has CDR1 MDHEN and CDR2 SYDVKM. CDR3 protein: CASSLFNDGYTF. In DNA, the CDR3 is TGTGCCAGCAGTTTATTTAATGATGGCTACACCTTC.

CDR3 nucleotides: TGTGCCAGCTCACCACTTTCGGGACAGGGGTATAATTCACCCCTCCACTTT. Its protein product is CASSPLSGQGYNSPLHF. The rearrangement joins TRBV18 to TRBJ1-6; TRBD1 aligns across 10 bases. With 1 base clipped from V and 4 bases from J, the junction kept 4 bases outside the gene matches. This CDR3 is built from 17 residues. CDR1 is KGHSH, CDR2 LQKENI, per germline.

This chain connects TRBV18 to TRBJ2-3, with D perhaps TRBD1 (6 bases). Trimming left V 5 bases short and J 7 bases short, with 10 bases between. The CDR3 runs 12 residues. Germline V gives CDR1 KGHSH, CDR2 LQKENI. CDR3 DNA sequence: TGTGCCAGCTCATCGGGACAACATACGCAGTATTTT. Protein: CASSSGQHTQYF.

This chain connects TRBV7-8 to TRBJ1-6, with 9 bases identical to TRBD1. The CDR3 spans 17 residues. J gave up 7 bases and V 3 bases, and 10 bases lay outside the gene matches. Germline CDR1 reads SGHVS; CDR2 reads FQNEAQ. The CDR3 coding sequence is TGTGCCAGCAGCTTTCCCACCGGGACAGGGACGAATTCACCCCTCCACTTT. Protein product: CASSFPTGTGTNSPLHF.

This clone was picked up one time. The chain carries TRBV9 and TRBJ2-6; perhaps TRBD2 as D (5 bases). The CDR3 length is 16 residues. Per the germline V gene, CDR1 is SGDLS and CDR2 is YYNGEE. V was shortened by 4 bases and J by 0 bases, with 11 bases between the two germline ends. CDR3 nucleotides: TGTGCCAGCAGCCCGGGGAGCCTCTCTGGGGCCAACGTCCTGACTTTC. Its protein product is CASSPGSLSGANVLTF.

V is TRBV6-5 and J is TRBJ2-7, with D maybe TRBD2 (6 bases). V lost 8 bases and J 0 bases, leaving 8 bases between the germline ends. The CDR3 spans 12 residues. Germline V lookup: CDR1 MNHEY, CDR2 SVGAGI. DNA for the CDR3: TGTGCCAGCCGCGGGATCTCCTACGAGCAGTACTTC. Amino acid sequence: CASRGISYEQYF.